The next 17 T cell receptor beta chains were all read from a single sample in a study of blood T cell repertoires in COVID-19. Profiling relied on immunoSEQ multiplex PCR, and the TCRdb table lists in-frame clones only, not all of them. The sample lists around 190,000 clones, 70% to 80% occurring once. Material: peripheral blood. These receptors all come from a woman aged 40 to 50 with COVID-19, enrolled during active disease.

This clone is a singleton in its sample. The V and J genes are TRBV27 and TRBJ1-2, with TRBD1 identical over 9 bases. Germline CDR1 is MNHEY and CDR2 is SMNVEV (reference sequence). V shed 6 bases, J shed 4 bases, and the junction held 6 bases outside the gene matches. The CDR3 is 14 amino acids. This CDR3 is CASRSQGAGYGYTF. The CDR3 DNA follows: TGTGCCAGCAGATCACAGGGGGCAGGCTATGGCTACACCTTC.

The V gene is TRBV2, the J gene TRBJ1-4, with 7 bases identical to TRBD1. The CDR3 is 14 residues long. Germline V gene sequence: CDR1 SNHLY, CDR2 FYNNEI. The ends lost 5 bases at V and 5 bases at J; junction bases unmatched: 5. CDR3 in amino acids: CASSWGTANEKLFF. DNA of the CDR3: TGTGCCAGCAGTTGGGGGACAGCGAATGAAAAACTGTTTTTT.

In its sample, this clone was seen a few times. This chain joins TRBV6-1 and TRBJ1-2; D is possibly TRBD1 (5 bases). Germline loops: CDR1 MNHNS, CDR2 SASEGT. Trimming left V 2 bases short and J 8 bases short, with 9 bases between. The CDR3 runs 12 residues. Here the CDR3 DNA reads TGTGCCAGCAGTGAACGGGGGGGAGGCTACACCTTC. Translating gives CASSERGGGYTF.

The chain has TRBV6-5 and TRBJ2-6; TRBD1 matches at 8 bases. V trimming: 6 bases; J trimming: 2 bases; junction bases outside the gene matches: 3. Germline CDR1 is MNHEY and CDR2 is SVGAGI. The length of the CDR3 is 15 residues. CDR3 region: CASRSGGAGANVLTF. In nucleotides, the CDR3 is TGTGCCAGCAGATCAGGGGGCGCTGGGGCCAACGTCCTGACTTTC.

This chain uses TRBV9 with TRBJ1-2, with 7 bases lining up with TRBD1. V was clipped by 2 bases and J by 4 bases; unmatched bases: 8. The CDR3 runs to 15 residues. In germline, CDR1 is SGDLS, CDR2 YYNGEE. The DNA of the CDR3 is TGTGCCAGCAGCGTCTATTGGACAGGACGCTATGGCTACACCTTC. Encoded protein: CASSVYWTGRYGYTF.

This clone appeared a single time. The V and J genes are TRBV5-4 and TRBJ1-2; D unresolved. CDR1 and CDR2 (germline): SGHNT, YYREEE (reference sequence). Trimming left V 2 bases short and J 4 bases short, with 9 bases between. This CDR3 has 13 amino acids. The CDR3: CASSLREGYGYTF. The CDR3 DNA reads as TGTGCCAGCAGCTTACGGGAAGGCTATGGCTACACCTTC.

The chain couples TRBV4-3 to TRBJ1-4; D ambiguous. Trimming pared 2 bases from V and 1 base from J, leaving 11 bases between. The germline V gene has CDR1 LGHNA and CDR2 YSLEER. There are 16 residues in the CDR3. DNA of the CDR3: TGCGCCAGCAGCCAAAGTCTGGCAGAAACTAATGAAAAACTGTTTTTT. Amino acid sequence: CASSQSLAETNEKLFF.

This chain uses TRBV19 with TRBJ1-1; TRBD1 might be the D (5 bases). This CDR3 contains 17 residues. V was shortened by 3 bases and J by 0 bases, with 17 bases between the two germline ends. Germline values: CDR1 LNHDA, CDR2 SQIVND (reference sequence). In nucleotides, the CDR3 is TGTGCCAGTAGTATGGGGTCCAGGAGGGGCGTGAACACTGAAGCTTTCTTT. Translated, it gives CASSMGSRRGVNTEAFF.

This clone was seen a few times. The chain joins TRBV2 to TRBJ2-1; 14 bases align to TRBD2. J lost 0 bases, V lost 8 bases, and 0 bases had no gene match. Germline loops: CDR1 SNHLY, CDR2 FYNNEI. This CDR3 has 15 residues. The CDR3 region is CASGTSGSSYNEQFF. As DNA, the CDR3 is TGTGCCAGCGGGACTAGCGGGAGCTCCTACAATGAGCAGTTCTTC.

The rearrangement uses TRBV25-1 and TRBJ1-5; D possibly corresponds to TRBD1 (6 bases). Germline CDR1 is MGHDK and CDR2 is SYGVNS. Trimming shortened V by 2 bases and J by 5 bases, and 13 bases separated the two germline ends. The CDR3 is 15 residues long. DNA for the CDR3: TGTGCCAGCAGTGAAGCTTGGACAGCTGATCAGCCCCAGCATTTT. Translated, it gives CASSEAWTADQPQHF.

Concerning this clone itself: The junction departs from germline at one end; a sequencing error may be responsible. The chain links TRBV27 to TRBJ2-1; maybe TRBD1 (6 bases). The CDR3 covers 13 residues. The germline V gene encodes CDR1 MNHEY and CDR2 SMNVEV (reference sequence). CDR3 region: CASSLSGAPEQFF. CDR3 DNA sequence: TGTGCCAGCAGTCTATCAGGGGCCCCTGAGCAGTTCTTC.

The chain employs TRBV20-1 and TRBJ2-7; no clear D. The CDR3 sequence is 11 residues long. Germline CDR1 reads DFQATT; CDR2 reads SNEGSKA (reference sequence). Trimming shortened V by 2 bases and J by 3 bases, and 5 bases separated the two germline ends. The CDR3 DNA is TGCAGTGCTAGATACTTCTACGAGCAGTACTTC. Amino acid sequence: CSARYFYEQYF.

This clone was found a few times. This sequence joins TRBV12-3 or TRBV12-4 and TRBJ1-1; no clear D gene. V dropped 8 bases and J dropped 0 bases, with 10 bases sitting between them. This CDR3 comprises 13 residues. CDR3 DNA sequence: TGTGCCAGCTGGTTAAGCATGAACACTGAAGCTTTCTTT. Translation: CASWLSMNTEAFF.

This sequence joins TRBV3-1 (or the pseudogene TRBV3-2) and TRBJ2-1; 12 nucleotides agree with TRBD2. Germline trimming cut 0 bases from V and 4 bases from J; bases unmatched to any gene: 10. Germline values: CDR1 LGHDT, CDR2 YNNKEL (reference sequence). The CDR3 has 19 residues. The CDR3 nucleotides read TGTGCCAGCAGCCAAGATCCTAGCGGGAGGGCTGCATCGTACAATGAGCAGTTCTTC. Translating gives CASSQDPSGRAASYNEQFF.

The J gene is TRBJ2-5, the V gene TRBV5-4; D not certain. Germline V gives CDR1 SGHNT, CDR2 YYREEE (reference sequence). Trimming removed 5 bases from V and 3 bases from J, with 17 bases in between. This CDR3 contains 15 residues. CDR3 loop: CASSRSTAVEETQYF. CDR3 DNA: TGTGCCAGCAGTCGGAGTACCGCTGTGGAAGAGACCCAGTACTTC.

A few counts support this clone. The chain joins TRBV30 to TRBJ1-2; D gene unclear. Deletions cut 2 bases from V and 0 bases from J, with 7 bases between. The CDR3 is made up of 13 amino acids. The germline CDR1 and CDR2 sequences are GTSNPN and SVGIG (reference sequence). The CDR3 loop reads CAWSPNSNYGYTF. In nucleotides, the CDR3 is TGTGCCTGGAGTCCCAATTCTAACTATGGCTACACCTTC.

The chain carries TRBV5-1 and TRBJ2-2; the D gene is possibly TRBD2 (5 bases). The CDR3 is 15 residues long. The ends were cut back, 8 bases at V and 2 bases at J, with 16 bases in the middle. Germline CDR1 is SGHRS and CDR2 is YFSETQ. The CDR3 nucleotides are TGCGCCAGTGGCGGGCCTGGGGTCAACACCGGGGAGCTGTTTTTT. Amino acids: CASGGPGVNTGELFF.